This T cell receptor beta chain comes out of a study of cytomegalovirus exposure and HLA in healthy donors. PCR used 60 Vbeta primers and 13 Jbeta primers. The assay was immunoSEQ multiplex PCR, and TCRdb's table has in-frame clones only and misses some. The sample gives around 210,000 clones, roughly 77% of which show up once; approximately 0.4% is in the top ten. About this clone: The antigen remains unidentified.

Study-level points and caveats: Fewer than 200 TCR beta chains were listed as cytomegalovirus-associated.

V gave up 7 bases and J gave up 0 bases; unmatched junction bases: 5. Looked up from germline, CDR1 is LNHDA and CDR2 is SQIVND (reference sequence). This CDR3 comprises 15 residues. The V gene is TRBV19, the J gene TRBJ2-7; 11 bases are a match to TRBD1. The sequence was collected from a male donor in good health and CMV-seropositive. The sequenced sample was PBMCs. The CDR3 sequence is CASTLGQGGSYEQYF. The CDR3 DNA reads TGTGCCAGTACCTTGGGACAGGGGGGCTCCTACGAGCAGTACTTC.